These 17 T cell receptor beta chains came from one sample sequenced in a study of T cell clonality in common variable immunodeficiency. Clones were read by immunoSEQ multiplex PCR, and TCRdb kept only the in-frame ones, dropping some. This sample carries some 40,000 clones, none of them present only once. Sequenced: peripheral blood mononuclear cells. The receptors stem from a person between 18 and 75 years old in good health.

This clone was seen at least ten times. The read stops 3 residues short of the end of the CDR3; the missing end is completed from the germline J gene. This chain connects TRBV20-1 to TRBJ1-1; no reliable D call. The CDR3 contains 13 residues. V was trimmed by 8 bases and J by 5 bases, leaving 18 bases between them. Germline CDR1 is DFQATT and CDR2 is SNEGSKA (reference sequence). CDR3 DNA (partial): TGCAGTTTAGGCGGGGTCCCACGGACTGAA. As protein: CSLGGVPRTE. The whole CDR3 sequence is CSLGGVPRTEAFF.

With regard to this clone: The read finishes 3 residues shy of the CDR3 end, and the germline J gene is used to complete it. This rearrangement joins TRBV7-9 to TRBJ1-2, with D possibly TRBD1 on 5 matching bases. Per the germline V gene, CDR1 is SEHNR and CDR2 is FQNEAQ (reference sequence). V dropped 3 bases and J dropped 6 bases, with 14 bases sitting between them. This CDR3 contains 14 residues. This CDR3 reads CASSLVDSGDGYTF. The part of the CDR3 DNA that was read is TGTGCCAGCAGCTTGGTTGATTCGGGGGATGGC.

For this clone: The CDR3 end lies 3 residues beyond the end of the read and is filled in from the germline J gene. This chain joins TRBV10-2 and TRBJ1-5; possible D gene TRBD1, 6 bases. V was trimmed by 6 bases and J by 4 bases, leaving 7 bases between them. This CDR3 region has 12 residues. Germline V gene data show CDR1 as WSHSY and CDR2 as SAAADI. The CDR3 sequence: CASRGANQPQHF. Partial CDR3 DNA: TGCGCCAGCAGGGGGGCGAATCAGCCC.

This clone was counted ten times or more. The read stops 3 residues short of the end of the CDR3; the missing end is completed from the germline J gene. V gene TRBV7-8 combines with J gene TRBJ2-7; D may be TRBD1 (7 bases). The CDR3 is 17 amino acids. Trimming removed 1 base from V and 3 bases from J, with 19 bases in between. CDR1 SGHVS and CDR2 FQNEAQ come from the germline V gene. CDR3 DNA (partial): TGTGCCAGCAGCTTAGTGGTAGGGGGGACAGTCCTCTACGAG. It codes for CASSLVVGGTVLYE. Given in full, the CDR3 is CASSLVVGGTVLYEQYF.

This clone was observed at least ten times. Read coverage stops 3 residues before the CDR3 terminus; the germline J gene supplies the remainder. This rearrangement joins TRBV7-9 to TRBJ2-7, with 7 positions matching TRBD2. V was pared by 3 bases and J by 5 bases, with 1 base of the junction left unmatched. CDR3 length equals 12 residues. The germline V gene has CDR1 SEHNR and CDR2 FQNEAQ (reference sequence). Incomplete CDR3 DNA: TGTGCCAGCAGCTTCGCGGGAGACGAG. This codes for CASSFAGDE. The full CDR3 sequence reads CASSFAGDEQYF.

There are many counts of this clone. The read halts 3 residues ahead of the CDR3 end, with the missing end drawn from the germline J gene. This chain connects TRBV27 to TRBJ2-1, with TRBD2 identical over 10 bases. The CDR3 runs to 18 residues. Germline V lookup: CDR1 MNHEY, CDR2 SMNVEV (reference sequence). Losses at the gene ends were 3 bases for V and 1 base for J; bases not matched to a gene: 9. The CDR3 bases that were read are TGTGCCAGCAGTTTTGGTGCTAGCGGGAGTAATTCCTACAATGAG. Translation gives CASSFGASGSNSYNE. The whole CDR3 sequence reads CASSFGASGSNSYNEQFF.

This clone showed up many times. The missing CDR3 end, 3 residues past where the read stops, is filled in from the germline J gene. V gene TRBV5-1 combines with J gene TRBJ1-1, with D possibly being TRBD1 (6 bases). The CDR3 is 15 amino acids. Germline-derived CDR1 and CDR2 are SGHRS and YFSETQ. V was shortened by 4 bases and J by 0 bases, with 13 bases between the two germline ends. Incomplete CDR3 DNA: TGCGCCAGCAGCGTATCGGGACACATGAACACTGAA. Amino acids: CASSVSGHMNTE. The entire CDR3 is CASSVSGHMNTEAFF.

This clone was recorded at least ten times. From the germline J gene comes the end of the CDR3, since the read stops 3 residues before it. This sequence joins TRBV10-3 and TRBJ2-1; 8 bases line up with TRBD1. The CDR3 contains 14 residues. Germline CDR1 reads ENHRY; CDR2 reads SYGVKD. V lost 6 bases, J lost 6 bases, and 7 bases stayed unmatched. The CDR3 loop is CAIRQDRAGNEQFF. The CDR3 DNA, read in part, is TGTGCCATCAGGCAGGACAGGGCGGGCAATGAG.

This clone was observed many times. The read halts 3 residues ahead of the CDR3 end, with the missing end drawn from the germline J gene. Other DNA sequences within the sample encode an identical CDR3. The chain is built from TRBV19 and TRBJ1-3; D is uncertain. The CDR3 totals 16 residues. Per the germline V gene, CDR1 is LNHDA and CDR2 is SQIVND (reference sequence). The V end lost 4 bases, the J end lost 5 bases, and 18 bases lay between the germline ends. The CDR3 loop is CASSTRGPGRRNTIYF. Incomplete CDR3 DNA: TGTGCCAGTAGTACCCGAGGGCCGGGGAGAAGAAACACC.

This clone was recorded at least ten times. The CDR3 end lies 3 residues beyond the end of the read and is filled in from the germline J gene. The chain combines TRBV18 with TRBJ2-7; 11 bases fit TRBD1. The germline CDR1 and CDR2 sequences are KGHSH and LQKENI. This CDR3 region has 15 residues. Trimming cost V 3 bases and J 5 bases; bases outside gene matches: 6. The DNA read from the CDR3 is TGTGCCAGCTCACCCCGGACAGGGGGCGCGGACGAG. This gives the protein CASSPRTGGADE. The full CDR3 sequence reads CASSPRTGGADEQYF. The full variable domain, rest sourced from reference TRBV18 and TRBJ2-7, is NAGVMQNPRHLVRRRGQEARLRCSPMKGHSHVYWYRQLPEEGLKFMVYLQKENIIDESGMPKERFSAEFPKEGPSILRIQQVVRGDSAAYFCASSPRTGGADEQYFGPGTRLTVT.

The sample holds many counts of this clone. The read is 3 residues too short to cover the CDR3 end, so that end is filled in from the germline J gene. The rearrangement joins TRBV16 to TRBJ2-7, with D possibly TRBD1 on 5 matching bases. Germline-derived CDR1 and CDR2 are KGHSY and FQNENV. V was trimmed by 1 base and J by 2 bases, leaving 18 bases between them. The CDR3 sequence is 17 residues long. CDR3 loop: CASSQLKGARVAYEQYF. The sequenced CDR3 bases are TGTGCCAGCAGCCAATTAAAAGGCGCCAGGGTGGCCTACGAG.

At least ten counts were recorded for this clone. The read falls 3 residues short of the CDR3 end, and the missing part is taken from the germline J gene. This chain connects TRBV20-1 to TRBJ2-7; D unclear. The germline gives CDR1 DFQATT, CDR2 SNEGSKA (reference sequence). The CDR3 covers 12 residues. V lost 1 base and J 5 bases, leaving 9 bases between the germline ends. Incomplete CDR3 DNA: TGCAGTGCTAGAGTCCTAATCAACGAG. Protein: CSARVLINE. Given in full, the CDR3 is CSARVLINEQYF.

This clone was detected ten times or more. The observed sequence ends 3 residues before the CDR3 terminus, with the missing tail filled in from the germline J gene. The chain has TRBV5-1 and TRBJ2-2; 7 nucleotides agree with TRBD1. This CDR3 comprises 14 residues. Germline V gene data show CDR1 as SGHRS and CDR2 as YFSETQ. The CDR3 bases that were read are TGCGCCAGCACTCGGGACAGACTGAATGAAAAG. Translating it yields CASTRDRLNEK. The whole CDR3 protein is CASTRDRLNEKLFF.

In its sample, this clone was seen many times. The CDR3 end lies 3 residues beyond the end of the read and is filled in from the germline J gene. The chain has TRBV5-1 and TRBJ2-1; TRBD2 agrees at 7 bases. The V gene end was trimmed by 2 bases and the J gene end by 7 bases; junction bases not matched to a gene: 9. CDR1 and CDR2 (germline): SGHRS, YFSETQ. The CDR3 has 15 amino acids. The CDR3: CASSFRGEGTNEQFF. Partial CDR3 DNA: TGCGCCAGCAGCTTTCGGGGGGAGGGTACAAATGAG.

Ten or more counts support this clone. The read comes to an end 3 residues before the CDR3 does, leaving the germline J gene to fill in the end. The chain employs TRBV27 and TRBJ2-3; 8 bases line up with TRBD1. V lost 4 bases and J lost 5; bases outside the gene matches: 11. The V gene's germline CDR1 is MNHEY and CDR2 SMNVEV (reference sequence). The CDR3 runs 16 residues. Incomplete CDR3 DNA: TGTGCCAGCAGTTCCAGGACAGGGCATTATTTAGATACG. Protein: CASSSRTGHYLDT. The entire CDR3 sequence reads CASSSRTGHYLDTQYF.

In its sample, this clone was seen many times. The CDR3 end lies 3 residues beyond the end of the read and is filled in from the germline J gene. The rearrangement links TRBV5-4 to TRBJ1-1, with 7 bases lining up with TRBD1. J lost 2 bases, V lost 2 bases, and 3 bases had no gene match. CDR3 length: 14 amino acids. Per the germline V gene, CDR1 is SGHNT and CDR2 is YYREEE (reference sequence). The sequenced CDR3 bases are TGTGCCAGCAGCTTAGCAGGGGGAAACACTGAA. It codes for CASSLAGGNTE. The whole CDR3 reads CASSLAGGNTEAFF.

This clone was seen repeatedly, ten times or more. CDR3 region: CSARGPSGTSYEQYF. Partial CDR3 DNA: TGCAGTGCTAGAGGACCTAGCGGTACGTCCTACGAG. The chain has TRBV20-1 and TRBJ2-7; 7 bases map to TRBD2. The observed sequence ends 3 residues before the CDR3 terminus, with the missing tail filled in from the germline J gene. CDR3 size: 15 residues. The germline V gene has CDR1 DFQATT and CDR2 SNEGSKA (reference sequence). V dropped 1 base and J dropped 1; count of bases not matched to a gene: 7.